This section outlines one TCR beta chain sequence together with its context. What it binds is unknown. This specimen belongs to a study of cytomegalovirus exposure and HLA in healthy donors. Study at large: The roughly 700 first-cohort repertoires shared a platform with the approximately 120 validation repertoires, as reported in a later analysis.

The assay was immunoSEQ multiplex PCR, and TCRdb's table has in-frame clones only and misses some. The sample consists of about 150,000 clones, around nine tenths of them appearing once. Whole-study findings and limits: Cytomegalovirus status was reportedly diagnosed by the classifier with high sensitivity and specificity. In vitro, a few CMV-associated chains proved specific for CMV antigens.

The origin of this receptor is a man aged 18 to 30 in good health and CMV-seropositive. Sequenced sample: PBMCs.

As DNA, the CDR3 is TGTGCCAGCAGCTTTCTACGTGGCACTGAAGCTTTCTTT. It encodes CASSFLRGTEAFF. The V gene is TRBV5-6, the J gene TRBJ1-1; D ambiguous. The CDR3 runs 13 residues. The V gene lost 2 bases and the J gene lost 4 bases, with 9 bases spanning the gap. CDR1 is SGHDT and CDR2 is YYEEEE in the germline V gene.